This T cell receptor (beta chain) comes out of a study of cytomegalovirus exposure and HLA in healthy donors. Study-wide results and caveats: Per a later analysis, about 15,000 TCR beta sequences showed association with HLA alleles at 0.05 false discovery rate. Sequencing likely generated an artifact that appeared as a cluster of highly shared sequence variants.

The PCR contained 60 Vbeta and 13 Jbeta primers. The method was immunoSEQ multiplex PCR; TCRdb's version includes in-frame clones alone and lacks a portion of them. The data hold 190,000 or so clones, with 65% to 85% observed a single time. In regard to this clone: The target antigen is unknown.

Germline V CDR1 and CDR2: MNHEY, SMNVEV (reference sequence). The V segment lost 4 bases and the J segment 8 bases; nucleotides outside the gene matches: 6. CDR3 length: 13 amino acids. This TCR derives from a boy younger than 10 in good health and CMV-seronegative. V usage is TRBV27 and J usage is TRBJ2-5; 8 bases fit TRBD2. Sequenced material: PBMCs. The CDR3 DNA is TGTGCCAGCAGTTCTCCGGCGGGGGGTACCCAGTACTTC. Amino acids: CASSSPAGGTQYF.